This entry lists 12 T cell receptor beta chains sequenced from one sample in a study of T cell repertoires in cytomegalovirus infection. These TCRs are of unknown antigen specificity. One entry per CDR3 protein results from TCRdb running MiXCR on the reads. This table holds about 920,000 distinct CDR3 sequences, roughly 30% found once. Specimen: cultured CD8+ T cells from PBMCs, collected from culture after CMV antigen stimulation. The receptors were sampled from a human donor in good health (CMV status not recorded). Some clones in this sample may be carry-over from other donors' samples.

This clonotype was counted many times. The chain joins TRBV7-2 to TRBJ2-5; TRBD1 matches at 8 bases. This CDR3 region has 11 residues. Germline V lookup: CDR1 SGHTA, CDR2 FQGNSA. Unmatched junction bases numbered 3, after V lost 6 bases and J lost 9 bases. CDR3 sequence: CASRDRAAQYF. The DNA for the CDR3 is TGTGCCAGCAGGGACAGGGCCGCCCAGTACTTC.

The V call is TRBV6-1, the J call TRBJ1-5, with D maybe TRBD1 (5 bases). Germline loops: CDR1 MNHNS, CDR2 SASEGT. This CDR3 comprises 17 residues. The V end lost 2 bases, the J end lost 0 bases, and 14 bases lay between the germline ends. DNA for the CDR3: TGTGCCAGCAGTGAACGGGGGAGTCAGGTTAGCAATCAGCCCCAGCATTTT. Amino acid sequence: CASSERGSQVSNQPQHF.

The J gene is TRBJ2-2, the V gene TRBV4-2; no firm D call. Trimming removed 3 bases from V and 3 bases from J, with 14 bases in between. Germline CDR1 is LGHNA and CDR2 is YNFKEQ. This CDR3 spans 16 amino acids. The CDR3 region is CASSQADGSYTGELFF. In DNA form, the CDR3 reads TGTGCCAGCAGCCAGGCCGACGGCAGTTACACCGGGGAGCTGTTTTTT.

This rearrangement joins TRBV12-3 or TRBV12-4 to TRBJ2-5, with D perhaps TRBD2 (7 bases). Trimming took off 7 bases at V and 9 bases at J, with 21 bases between the two ends. This CDR3 has 14 residues. CDR3 sequence (DNA): TGTGCCAGCACCTGGGGGGGGGCCCGTGTGGCCCAGTACTTC. It is translated as CASTWGGARVAQYF.

A few counts support this clonotype. V usage is TRBV10-2 and J usage is TRBJ2-2, with 10 bases matching TRBD2. The CDR3 is 16 amino acids. CDR1 WSHSY and CDR2 SAAADI come from the germline V gene. The J segment lost 5 bases and the V segment lost 5 bases, leaving 8 bases of the junction unmatched. In DNA form, the CDR3 reads TGCGCCAGCAGTCACCAGGAGCGGGGGGGAACCGGGGAGCTGTTTTTT. This gives the protein CASSHQERGGTGELFF.

Details on this clonotype: With a much larger clone just one base away, this may be a read error. The gene calls are TRBV6-6 and TRBJ2-7, with a tentative D call TRBD1 (6 bases). This CDR3 has 12 amino acids. Per germline, CDR1 MNHNY and CDR2 SVGAGI (reference sequence). Trimming pared 5 bases from V and 8 bases from J, leaving 13 bases between. CDR3 sequence (DNA): TGTGCCAGCAGTCCTTCTGGGGACAAGCAGTACTTC. Translating gives CASSPSGDKQYF.

This clonotype was detected a few times. The chain combines TRBV6-1 with TRBJ2-7; the D gene is possibly TRBD2 (5 bases). Looked up from germline, CDR1 is MNHNS and CDR2 is SASEGT. The CDR3 is made up of 13 amino acids. V was trimmed by 5 bases and J by 6 bases, leaving 14 bases between them. CDR3 bases: TGTGCCAGCAGTCCGGGGATTATGGCCGAGCAGTACGTC. Protein: CASSPGIMAEQYV.

The CDR3 DNA reads TGCGCCAGCAGCCAAGTTCCGACAGGGGACTATGGCTACACCTTC. Translated, it gives CASSQVPTGDYGYTF. The gene calls are TRBV4-1 and TRBJ1-2, with 8 positions matching TRBD1. Unmatched junction bases numbered 4, after V lost 1 base and J lost 3 bases. Germline CDR1 and CDR2: MGHRA and YSYEKL. The CDR3 sequence is 15 residues long.

The V and J genes are TRBV6-1 and TRBJ2-2, with TRBD2 matching 8 bases. Germline V gene data show CDR1 as MNHNS and CDR2 as SASEGT. The CDR3 sequence is 15 residues long. V shed 4 bases and J 6 bases; nucleotides not matched to a gene: 7. The CDR3 DNA sequence: TGTGCCAGCAGTGCCGGGACTAGATTACCCGGGGAGCTGTTTTTT. This codes for CASSAGTRLPGELFF.

This clonotype was detected a few times. The chain combines TRBV27 with TRBJ1-2, with no clear D. CDR3 size: 12 residues. Trimming removed 5 bases from V and 8 bases from J, with 12 bases in between. Germline V lookup: CDR1 MNHEY, CDR2 SMNVEV (reference sequence). CDR3 in DNA: TGTGCCAGCAGTCCTGACGGACTCGGCTACACCTTC. Translation: CASSPDGLGYTF.

V gene TRBV27 combines with J gene TRBJ2-2; the D is unclear. Looked up from germline, CDR1 is MNHEY and CDR2 is SMNVEV (reference sequence). CDR3 length equals 15 residues. Trimming removed 3 bases at V and 0 bases at J, with 8 bases between. CDR3 in DNA: TGTGCCAGCAGTTTCTCCCTCGCGAACACCGGGGAGCTGTTTTTT. It encodes CASSFSLANTGELFF.

Only a few counts were recorded for this clonotype. This chain uses TRBV7-6 with TRBJ2-1, with 10 positions matching TRBD2. Looked up from germline, CDR1 is SGHVS and CDR2 is FNYEAQ. Germline trimming cut 1 base from V and 9 bases from J; bases unmatched to any gene: 12. This CDR3 is 17 amino acids long. The CDR3 loop reads CASSLEAGGPRMGEQFF. The CDR3 nucleotides are TGTGCCAGCAGCTTAGAAGCGGGGGGGCCTCGGATGGGTGAGCAGTTCTTC.